A selection of T cell receptor beta chains follows, all from one sample in a study of PD-L1 blockade in urothelial cancer. Clones were read by immunoSEQ multiplex PCR, and TCRdb kept only the in-frame ones, dropping some. The sample has around 100,000 clones, approximately 90% seen once. Material: PBMCs, obtained around atezolizumab (anti-PD-L1) treatment. Receptors originate from a woman older than 75 with urothelial cancer. Each CDR3 is given with its conserved first and last residue. Fields, in order: clone size, V gene, D gene, J gene, CDR3 protein, CDR3 DNA. D genes are given only for firm matches. Where a row states a size, it is once, few, many or the class of an expanded clone; other rows omit it.

clone size: -; V gene: TRBV18; D gene: TRBD2; J gene: TRBJ2-1; CDR3 protein: CASSPQRLAGANNEQFF; CDR3 DNA: TGTGCCAGCTCACCTCAAAGACTAGCGGGGGCAAACAATGAGCAGTTCTTC
clone size: -; V gene: TRBV28; D gene: -; J gene: TRBJ1-4; CDR3 protein: CASSMGQRGEKLFF; CDR3 DNA: TGTGCCAGCAGTATGGGTCAACGGGGGGAAAAACTGTTTTTT
clone size: -; V gene: TRBV6-1; D gene: -; J gene: TRBJ2-5; CDR3 protein: CASSGGSQETQYF; CDR3 DNA: TGTGCCAGCAGTGGAGGCAGCCAAGAGACCCAGTACTTC
clone size: -; V gene: TRBV19; D gene: -; J gene: TRBJ1-1; CDR3 protein: CASSIGRNTEAFF; CDR3 DNA: TGTGCCAGTAGTATTGGGCGGAACACTGAAGCTTTCTTT
clone size: few; V gene: TRBV6-1; D gene: -; J gene: TRBJ1-3; CDR3 protein: CASSDRIDLGNTIYF; CDR3 DNA: TGTGCCAGCAGTGACAGGATAGATCTCGGAAACACCATATATTTT
clone size: -; V gene: TRBV5-1; D gene: -; J gene: TRBJ2-6; CDR3 protein: CASSLGQGSSGANVLTF; CDR3 DNA: TGCGCCAGCAGCTTGGGGCAGGGTAGCTCTGGGGCCAACGTCCTGACTTTC
clone size: -; V gene: TRBV6-5; D gene: TRBD1; J gene: TRBJ2-7; CDR3 protein: CASSPGTGIYEQYF; CDR3 DNA: TGTGCCAGCAGTCCCGGGACAGGGATCTACGAGCAGTACTTC
clone size: once; V gene: TRBV27; D gene: TRBD2; J gene: TRBJ2-2; CDR3 protein: CASSTAGENTGELFF; CDR3 DNA: TGTGCCAGCAGTACAGCGGGAGAAAACACCGGGGAGCTGTTTTTT
clone size: -; V gene: TRBV25-1; D gene: -; J gene: TRBJ2-5; CDR3 protein: CASSELDSQETQYF; CDR3 DNA: TGTGCCAGCAGTGAATTGGACAGCCAAGAGACCCAGTACTTC
clone size: -; V gene: TRBV9; D gene: -; J gene: TRBJ2-1; CDR3 protein: CASSPRGSYNEQFF; CDR3 DNA: TGTGCCAGCAGCCCCCGAGGCTCCTACAATGAGCAGTTCTTC
clone size: -; V gene: TRBV2; D gene: TRBD1; J gene: TRBJ1-1; CDR3 protein: CASSVGTGRNTEAFF; CDR3 DNA: TGTGCCAGCAGTGTTGGGACAGGGAGGAACACTGAAGCTTTCTTT
clone size: -; V gene: TRBV2; D gene: TRBD1; J gene: TRBJ2-2; CDR3 protein: CASSLGQGNTGELFF; CDR3 DNA: TGTGCCAGCAGTCTGGGACAGGGGAACACCGGGGAGCTGTTTTTT
clone size: -; V gene: TRBV7-9; D gene: -; J gene: TRBJ1-2; CDR3 protein: CASSPAGGNYGYTF; CDR3 DNA: TGTGCCAGCAGCCCTGCGGGGGGAAACTATGGCTACACCTTC
clone size: -; V gene: TRBV9; D gene: TRBD1; J gene: TRBJ2-6; CDR3 protein: CASSARTGLTNVLTF; CDR3 DNA: TGTGCCAGCAGCGCCAGGACAGGGCTGACCAACGTCCTGACTTTC
clone size: -; V gene: TRBV19; D gene: -; J gene: TRBJ2-3; CDR3 protein: CASINGGTATPDTQYF; CDR3 DNA: TGTGCCAGTATTAATGGCGGGACAGCTACGCCAGATACGCAGTATTTT
clone size: -; V gene: TRBV28; D gene: TRBD2; J gene: TRBJ2-7; CDR3 protein: CASKPSTTSGRVDF; CDR3 DNA: TGTGCCAGCAAGCCGAGCACGACTAGCGGGAGAGTTGACTTC
clone size: -; V gene: TRBV5-4; D gene: TRBD1; J gene: TRBJ2-2; CDR3 protein: CASSFDSGTGNTGELFF; CDR3 DNA: TGTGCCAGCAGTTTTGATTCCGGGACAGGGAACACCGGGGAGCTGTTTTTT
clone size: -; V gene: TRBV11-2; D gene: -; J gene: TRBJ2-3; CDR3 protein: CASSPAGAKAQYF; CDR3 DNA: TGTGCCAGCAGCCCCGCAGGGGCAAAGGCGCAGTATTTT
clone size: -; V gene: TRBV27; D gene: -; J gene: TRBJ2-1; CDR3 protein: CASSFIKHNEQFF; CDR3 DNA: TGTGCCAGCAGTTTCATCAAGCACAATGAGCAGTTCTTC
clone size: -; V gene: TRBV6-4; D gene: -; J gene: TRBJ2-7; CDR3 protein: CASSPSAGPYEQYF; CDR3 DNA: TGTGCCAGCAGCCCTTCGGCGGGCCCCTACGAGCAGTACTTC
clone size: -; V gene: TRBV14; D gene: -; J gene: TRBJ2-2; CDR3 protein: CASRKGGNVGTGELFF; CDR3 DNA: TGTGCCAGCAGAAAGGGGGGGAATGTGGGCACCGGGGAGCTGTTTTTT
clone size: -; V gene: TRBV19; D gene: -; J gene: TRBJ2-7; CDR3 protein: CASSLGPRSSYEQYF; CDR3 DNA: TGTGCCAGTAGCCTCGGTCCGCGGAGCTCCTACGAGCAGTACTTC
clone size: -; V gene: TRBV4-2; D gene: -; J gene: TRBJ2-7; CDR3 protein: CASSQGLAVLREQYF; CDR3 DNA: TGTGCCAGCAGCCAAGGGTTAGCGGTCCTTCGCGAGCAGTACTTC
clone size: -; V gene: TRBV21-1; D gene: -; J gene: TRBJ1-1; CDR3 protein: CASSKIAEAFF; CDR3 DNA: TGTGCCAGCAGCAAAATCGCTGAAGCTTTCTTT
clone size: -; V gene: TRBV10-2; D gene: -; J gene: TRBJ1-4; CDR3 protein: CASRVPGSEEKLFF; CDR3 DNA: TGCGCCAGCAGAGTTCCCGGCTCGGAGGAAAAACTGTTTTTT
clone size: -; V gene: TRBV13; D gene: -; J gene: TRBJ1-2; CDR3 protein: CASQLAGGFYGYTF; CDR3 DNA: TGTGCCAGCCAACTCGCGGGGGGCTTCTATGGCTACACCTTC
clone size: -; V gene: TRBV5-1; D gene: TRBD2; J gene: TRBJ2-3; CDR3 protein: CASSPGSSGRNPDTQYF; CDR3 DNA: TGCGCCAGCAGCCCCGGGTCTAGCGGGAGGAACCCAGATACGCAGTATTTT
clone size: few; V gene: TRBV7-6; D gene: TRBD2; J gene: TRBJ2-1; CDR3 protein: CASSLATSGIYNEQFF; CDR3 DNA: TGTGCCAGCAGCTTAGCGACTAGCGGGATATACAATGAGCAGTTCTTC
clone size: once; V gene: TRBV29-1; D gene: TRBD1; J gene: TRBJ1-2; CDR3 protein: CSVPPGQGYGYTF; CDR3 DNA: TGCAGCGTCCCTCCGGGACAGGGCTATGGCTACACCTTC
clone size: -; V gene: TRBV18; D gene: TRBD1; J gene: TRBJ1-1; CDR3 protein: CASSPGQGGTEAFF; CDR3 DNA: TGTGCCAGCTCCCCCGGACAGGGTGGGACTGAAGCTTTCTTT
clone size: -; V gene: TRBV4-1; D gene: -; J gene: TRBJ1-2; CDR3 protein: CASSQDGGSSNYGYTF; CDR3 DNA: TGCGCCAGCAGCCAAGATGGCGGATCCTCTAACTATGGCTACACCTTC
clone size: -; V gene: TRBV14; D gene: -; J gene: TRBJ1-4; CDR3 protein: CASSQGWTEGEKLFF; CDR3 DNA: TGTGCCAGCAGCCAGGGGTGGACGGAGGGTGAAAAACTGTTTTTT
clone size: -; V gene: TRBV27; D gene: TRBD1; J gene: TRBJ1-1; CDR3 protein: CASSLRDRGLNTEAFF; CDR3 DNA: TGTGCCAGCAGCCTCCGGGACAGGGGACTGAACACTGAAGCTTTCTTT
clone size: -; V gene: TRBV6-1; D gene: TRBD1; J gene: TRBJ1-3; CDR3 protein: CASSAGQGMLAGNTIYF; CDR3 DNA: TGTGCCAGCAGTGCCGGACAGGGGATGTTAGCTGGAAACACCATATATTTT
clone size: -; V gene: TRBV4-1; D gene: -; J gene: TRBJ2-7; CDR3 protein: CASSQDRTLSYEQYF; CDR3 DNA: TGCGCCAGCAGCCAAGACCGGACACTCTCCTACGAGCAGTACTTC
clone size: once; V gene: TRBV27; D gene: -; J gene: TRBJ2-7; CDR3 protein: CASRAEYRSSYEQYF; CDR3 DNA: TGTGCCAGCAGAGCCGAGTACAGGAGCTCCTACGAGCAGTACTTC
clone size: -; V gene: TRBV7-8; D gene: -; J gene: TRBJ1-2; CDR3 protein: CASSLRGTGTTGGYTF; CDR3 DNA: TGTGCCAGCAGCTTACGGGGGACGGGGACTACGGGGGGCTACACCTTC
clone size: -; V gene: TRBV30; D gene: -; J gene: TRBJ1-1; CDR3 protein: CAWSPLGPAYTEAFF; CDR3 DNA: TGTGCCTGGAGTCCACTAGGCCCGGCGTACACTGAAGCTTTCTTT
clone size: -; V gene: TRBV30; D gene: -; J gene: TRBJ2-7; CDR3 protein: CAWHRTAYEQYF; CDR3 DNA: TGTGCCTGGCACCGGACAGCCTACGAGCAGTACTTC
clone size: -; V gene: TRBV29-1; D gene: TRBD2; J gene: TRBJ2-7; CDR3 protein: CSVAPGLAGDGYEQYF; CDR3 DNA: TGCAGCGTTGCTCCCGGACTAGCGGGAGATGGTTACGAGCAGTACTTC
clone size: -; V gene: TRBV4-1; D gene: TRBD1; J gene: TRBJ1-1; CDR3 protein: CASSQGGQGNTEAFF; CDR3 DNA: TGCGCCAGCAGCCAGGGGGGACAGGGGAACACTGAAGCTTTCTTT
clone size: -; V gene: TRBV7-9; D gene: -; J gene: TRBJ2-1; CDR3 protein: CASSPDWVVQFF; CDR3 DNA: TGTGCCAGCAGCCCCGACTGGGTGGTTCAGTTCTTC